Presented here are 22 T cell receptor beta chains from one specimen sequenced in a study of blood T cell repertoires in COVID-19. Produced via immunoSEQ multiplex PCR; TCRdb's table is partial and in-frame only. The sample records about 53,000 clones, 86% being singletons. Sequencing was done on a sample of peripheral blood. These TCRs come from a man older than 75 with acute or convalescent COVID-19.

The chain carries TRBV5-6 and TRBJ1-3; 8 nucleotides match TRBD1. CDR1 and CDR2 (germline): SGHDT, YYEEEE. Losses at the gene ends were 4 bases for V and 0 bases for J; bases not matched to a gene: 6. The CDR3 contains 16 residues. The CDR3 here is CASSSTGGYSGNTIYF. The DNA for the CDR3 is TGTGCCAGCAGCAGTACAGGGGGATACTCTGGAAACACCATATATTTT.

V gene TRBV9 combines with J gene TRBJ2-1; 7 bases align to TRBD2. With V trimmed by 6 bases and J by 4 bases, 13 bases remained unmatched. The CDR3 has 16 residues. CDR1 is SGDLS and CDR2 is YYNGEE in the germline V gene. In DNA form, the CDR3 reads TGTGCCAGCACCATAGGGAGGGATTCGCTATACAATGAGCAGTTCTTC. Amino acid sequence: CASTIGRDSLYNEQFF.

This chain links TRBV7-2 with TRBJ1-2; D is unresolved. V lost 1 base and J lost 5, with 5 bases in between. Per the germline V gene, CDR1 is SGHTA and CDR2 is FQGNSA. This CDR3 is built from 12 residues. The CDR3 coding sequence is TGTGCCAGCAGCTTAGACCGGTATGGCTACACCTTC. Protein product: CASSLDRYGYTF.

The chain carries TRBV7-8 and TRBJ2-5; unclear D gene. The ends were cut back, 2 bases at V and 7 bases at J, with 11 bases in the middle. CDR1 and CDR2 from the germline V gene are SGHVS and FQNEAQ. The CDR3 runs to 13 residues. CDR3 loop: CASSLNSPRTQYF. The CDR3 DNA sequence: TGTGCCAGCAGCTTAAACTCTCCCCGGACCCAGTACTTC.

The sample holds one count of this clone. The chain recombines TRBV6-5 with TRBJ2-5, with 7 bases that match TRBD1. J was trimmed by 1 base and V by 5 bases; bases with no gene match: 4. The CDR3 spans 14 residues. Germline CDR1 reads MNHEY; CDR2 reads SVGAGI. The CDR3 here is CASSRDSLQETQYF. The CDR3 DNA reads TGTGCCAGCAGTCGGGACAGCCTCCAAGAGACCCAGTACTTC.

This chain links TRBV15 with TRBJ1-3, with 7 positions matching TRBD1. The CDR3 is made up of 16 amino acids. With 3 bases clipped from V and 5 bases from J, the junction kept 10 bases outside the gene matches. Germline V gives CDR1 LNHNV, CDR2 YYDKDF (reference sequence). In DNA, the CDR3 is TGTGCCACCAGCAGGCGCCTTTTAGGGGGCAGAAACACCATATATTTT. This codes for CATSRRLLGGRNTIYF.

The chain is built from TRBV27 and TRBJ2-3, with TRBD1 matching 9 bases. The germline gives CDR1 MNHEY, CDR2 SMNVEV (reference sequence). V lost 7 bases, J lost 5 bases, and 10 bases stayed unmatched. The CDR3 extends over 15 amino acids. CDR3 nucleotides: TGTGCCAGCACTCCAGGGGGACAGGGAGTAGATACGCAGTATTTT. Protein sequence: CASTPGGQGVDTQYF.

The DNA for the CDR3 is TGCAGTGCTAGTGCTGGACAGATATTTAACTACGAGCAGTACTTC. Amino acids: CSASAGQIFNYEQYF. This chain joins TRBV20-1 and TRBJ2-7; D is perhaps TRBD1 (6 bases). The V gene lost 3 bases and the J gene lost 3 bases, with 18 bases spanning the gap. The CDR3 extends over 15 amino acids. Germline CDR1 is DFQATT and CDR2 is SNEGSKA (reference sequence).

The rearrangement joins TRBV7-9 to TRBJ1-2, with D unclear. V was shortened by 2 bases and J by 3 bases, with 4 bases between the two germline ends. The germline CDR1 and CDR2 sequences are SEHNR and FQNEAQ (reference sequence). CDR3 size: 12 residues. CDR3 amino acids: CASSLPDYGYTF. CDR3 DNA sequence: TGTGCCAGCAGCTTACCGGACTATGGCTACACCTTC.

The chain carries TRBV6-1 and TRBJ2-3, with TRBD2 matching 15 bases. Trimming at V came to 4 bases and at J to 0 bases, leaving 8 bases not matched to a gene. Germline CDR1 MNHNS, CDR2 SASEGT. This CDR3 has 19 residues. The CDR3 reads CASSGTSGGAGFSTDTQYF. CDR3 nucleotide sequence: TGTGCCAGCAGTGGGACTAGCGGGGGGGCCGGGTTCAGCACAGATACGCAGTATTTT.

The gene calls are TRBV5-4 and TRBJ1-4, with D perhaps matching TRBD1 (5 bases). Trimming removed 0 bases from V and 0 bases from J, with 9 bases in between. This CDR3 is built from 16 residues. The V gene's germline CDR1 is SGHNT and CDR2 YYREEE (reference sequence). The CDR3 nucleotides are TGTGCCAGCAGCTTGGAGCGGGGGACAACTAATGAAAAACTGTTTTTT. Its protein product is CASSLERGTTNEKLFF.

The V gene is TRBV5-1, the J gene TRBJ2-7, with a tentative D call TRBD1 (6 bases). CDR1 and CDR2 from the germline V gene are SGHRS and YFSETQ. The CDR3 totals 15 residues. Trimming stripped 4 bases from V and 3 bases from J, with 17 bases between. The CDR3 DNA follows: TGCGCCAGCAGCGCCGGACAGCTTGGACGCTACGAGCAGTACTTC. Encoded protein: CASSAGQLGRYEQYF.

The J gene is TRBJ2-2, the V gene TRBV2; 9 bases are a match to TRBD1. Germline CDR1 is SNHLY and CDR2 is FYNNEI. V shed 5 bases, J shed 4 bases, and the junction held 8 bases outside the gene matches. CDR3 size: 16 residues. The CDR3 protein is CASSPKGQGLTGELFF. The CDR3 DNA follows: TGTGCCAGCAGTCCGAAGGGACAGGGACTCACCGGGGAGCTGTTTTTT.

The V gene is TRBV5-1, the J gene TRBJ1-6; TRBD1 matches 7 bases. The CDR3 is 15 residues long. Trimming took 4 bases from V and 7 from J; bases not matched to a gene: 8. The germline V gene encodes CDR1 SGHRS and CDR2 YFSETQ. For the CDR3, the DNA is TGCGCCAGCAGCGACGGGACAGCTCGCAATTCACCCCTCCACTTT. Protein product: CASSDGTARNSPLHF.

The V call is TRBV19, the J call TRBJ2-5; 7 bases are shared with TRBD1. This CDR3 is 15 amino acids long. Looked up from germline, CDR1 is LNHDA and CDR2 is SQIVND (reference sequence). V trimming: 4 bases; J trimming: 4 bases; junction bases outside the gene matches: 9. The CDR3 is CASSTPTGVGETQYF. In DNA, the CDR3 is TGTGCCAGTAGTACTCCTACAGGGGTCGGAGAGACCCAGTACTTC.

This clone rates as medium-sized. The CDR3 loop reads CATSDLGTGTGKTGELFF. The CDR3 DNA sequence: TGTGCCACCAGTGATTTAGGTACAGGGACAGGGAAAACCGGGGAGCTGTTTTTT. The chain uses TRBV24-1 and TRBJ2-2; 9 bases fit TRBD1. The J segment lost 5 bases and the V segment lost 1 base, leaving 10 bases of the junction unmatched. Germline assignment: CDR1 KGHDR and CDR2 SFDVKD. This CDR3 spans 18 amino acids.

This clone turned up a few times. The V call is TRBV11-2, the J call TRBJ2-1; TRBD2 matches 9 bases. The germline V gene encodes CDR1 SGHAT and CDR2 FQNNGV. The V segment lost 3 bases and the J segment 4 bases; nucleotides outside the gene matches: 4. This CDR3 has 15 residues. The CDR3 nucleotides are TGTGCCAGCAGCTTTAGCGGGGGAATATACAATGAGCAGTTCTTC. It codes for CASSFSGGIYNEQFF.

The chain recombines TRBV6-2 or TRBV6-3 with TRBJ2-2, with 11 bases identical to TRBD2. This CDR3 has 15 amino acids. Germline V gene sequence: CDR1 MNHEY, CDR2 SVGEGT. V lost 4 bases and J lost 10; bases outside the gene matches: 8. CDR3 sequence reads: CASSSGTSGLPELFF. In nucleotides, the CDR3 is TGTGCCAGCAGTTCCGGGACTAGCGGCTTACCGGAGCTGTTTTTT.

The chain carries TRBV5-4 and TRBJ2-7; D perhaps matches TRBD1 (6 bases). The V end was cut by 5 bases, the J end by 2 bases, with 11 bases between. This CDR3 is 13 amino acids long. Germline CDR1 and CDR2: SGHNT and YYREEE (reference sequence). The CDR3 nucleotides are TGTGCCAGCAGAGGGGGACCTACCTACGAGCAGTACTTC. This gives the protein CASRGGPTYEQYF.

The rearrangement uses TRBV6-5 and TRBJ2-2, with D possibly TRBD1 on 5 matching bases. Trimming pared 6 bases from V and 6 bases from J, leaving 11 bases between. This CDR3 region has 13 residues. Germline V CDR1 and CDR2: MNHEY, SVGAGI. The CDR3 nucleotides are TGTGCCAGCAGGGGGCAGATTGCCGGGGAGCTGTTTTTT. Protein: CASRGQIAGELFF.

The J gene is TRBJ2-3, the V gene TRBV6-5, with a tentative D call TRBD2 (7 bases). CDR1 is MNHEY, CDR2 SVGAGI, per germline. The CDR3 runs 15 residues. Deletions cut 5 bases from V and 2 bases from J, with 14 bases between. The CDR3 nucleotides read TGTGCCAGCAGTACTGGGGGGGCTTTCACAGATACGCAGTATTTT. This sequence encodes CASSTGGAFTDTQYF.

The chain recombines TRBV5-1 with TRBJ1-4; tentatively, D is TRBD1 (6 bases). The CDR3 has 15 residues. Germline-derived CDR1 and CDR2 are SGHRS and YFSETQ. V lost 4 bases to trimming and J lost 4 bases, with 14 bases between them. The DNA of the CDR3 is TGCGCCAGCAGCCCGGGGGGCGGGAATAATGAAAAACTGTTTTTT. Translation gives CASSPGGGNNEKLFF.